Each of the 24 T cell receptor beta chains below was sequenced from the same sample in a study of T cell responses to AZD1222 COVID-19 vaccine. Profiled with immunoSEQ multiplex PCR; TCRdb holds only in-frame clones, not every one. Counted here are 200,000 or so clones, more than 85% occurring once; the ten biggest clones make up around 1%. Here the sequenced sample was peripheral blood, taken on day 0 of MenACWY control vaccination. The receptors come from an adult in good health.

This rearrangement joins TRBV2 to TRBJ1-1, with a tentative D call TRBD1 (5 bases). The germline gives CDR1 SNHLY, CDR2 FYNNEI. Trimming took 4 bases from V and 1 from J, leaving 10 bases between them. CDR3 length: 14 residues. The CDR3 is CASSGLGTNTEAFF. The CDR3, as DNA: TGTGCCAGCAGTGGATTGGGGACGAACACTGAAGCTTTCTTT.

The chain uses TRBV28 and TRBJ1-5; D is possibly TRBD1 (5 bases). Trimming stripped 6 bases from V and 0 bases from J, with 12 bases between. From germline, CDR1 is MDHEN and CDR2 SYDVKM. The CDR3 consists of 15 residues. The CDR3 spells CASSPGLGSNQPQHF. The CDR3 nucleotides read TGTGCCAGCAGCCCGGGGCTGGGTAGCAATCAGCCCCAGCATTTT. Full variable domain (rest looked up from reference TRBV28 and TRBJ1-5): DVKVTQSSRYLVKRTGEKVFLECVQDMDHENMFWYRQDPGLGLRLIYFSYDVKMKEKGDIPEGYSVSREKKERFSLILESASTNQTSMYLCASSPGLGSNQPQHFGDGTRLSIL.

The chain combines TRBV7-2 with TRBJ1-1; D gene unclear. CDR1 SGHTA and CDR2 FQGNSA come from the germline V gene. The V end was cut by 1 base, the J end by 7 bases, with 10 bases between. The CDR3 consists of 13 residues. This CDR3 reads CASSLVRQGEAFF. As DNA, the CDR3 is TGTGCCAGCAGCTTAGTACGCCAAGGTGAAGCTTTCTTT.

The sample holds one count of this clone. The rearrangement uses TRBV18 and TRBJ2-3; the D is unclear. V dropped 6 bases and J dropped 4 bases, with 23 bases sitting between them. This CDR3 has 17 residues. CDR1 KGHSH and CDR2 LQKENI come from the germline V gene. CDR3 residues: CASSPSNQLGLSDTQYF. DNA for the CDR3: TGTGCCAGCTCCCCCTCCAACCAGTTAGGGTTATCAGATACGCAGTATTTT.

J is TRBJ2-6 and V is TRBV6-2 or TRBV6-3, with 9 positions matching TRBD1. This CDR3 has 17 amino acids. Germline trimming cut 6 bases from V and 1 base from J; bases unmatched to any gene: 7. CDR1 is MNHEY, CDR2 SVGEGT, per germline. In DNA, the CDR3 is TGTGCCAGCAGCACCGGGACAGGGTTGTCTGGGGCCAACGTCCTGACTTTC. Its protein is CASSTGTGLSGANVLTF.

The chain recombines TRBV13 with TRBJ1-1; D unclear. The V end lost 6 bases, the J end lost 6 bases, and 20 bases lay between the germline ends. This CDR3 is 15 amino acids long. Per the germline V gene, CDR1 is PRHDT and CDR2 is FYEKMQ (reference sequence). The DNA of the CDR3 is TGTGCCAGCAGGACGGCTACGACGGTTAGGCCTGAAGCTTTCTTT. It translates to CASRTATTVRPEAFF.

The chain joins TRBV12-3 or TRBV12-4 to TRBJ1-2; 9 positions match TRBD1. Losses at the gene ends were 6 bases for V and 7 bases for J; bases not matched to a gene: 3. This CDR3 is built from 12 residues. CDR3 sequence: CASRRQGGGYTF. DNA for the CDR3: TGTGCCAGCAGGCGACAGGGGGGTGGCTACACCTTC.

The chain employs TRBV5-6 and TRBJ1-1; 7 bases line up with TRBD1. Trimming cost V 3 bases and J 4 bases; bases outside gene matches: 9. Germline lookup yields CDR1 SGHDT and CDR2 YYEEEE. The CDR3 has 15 residues. The chain's CDR3 is CASSSDDRVSTEAFF. CDR3 DNA: TGTGCCAGCAGCTCGGACGACAGGGTCTCCACTGAAGCTTTCTTT.

The chain couples TRBV12-3 or TRBV12-4 to TRBJ2-3; TRBD2 is a possible D gene (6 bases). The CDR3 totals 13 residues. Trimming took off 3 bases at V and 4 bases at J, with 8 bases between the two ends. DNA for the CDR3: TGTGCCAGCAGTTTTCTAGCGTCAGATACGCAGTATTTT. This codes for CASSFLASDTQYF.

V gene TRBV3-1 (or the pseudogene TRBV3-2) combines with J gene TRBJ1-1; 7 nucleotides align to TRBD1. CDR3 length equals 12 residues. Germline loops: CDR1 LGHDT, CDR2 YNNKEL (reference sequence). Unmatched junction bases numbered 3, after V lost 6 bases and J lost 5 bases. CDR3 residues: CASRTGETEAFF. The CDR3 DNA follows: TGTGCCAGCAGAACAGGGGAAACTGAAGCTTTCTTT.

The chain couples TRBV6-2 or TRBV6-3 to TRBJ2-7; tentatively, D is TRBD2 (6 bases). V shed 2 bases and J shed 2 bases, with 10 bases lying between them. CDR1 MNHEY and CDR2 SVGEGT come from the germline V gene. This CDR3 spans 14 amino acids. The CDR3 region is CASSYLRGTYEQYF. The CDR3 DNA sequence: TGTGCCAGCAGTTACCTACGGGGGACCTACGAGCAGTACTTC.

The chain couples TRBV27 to TRBJ1-2; no reliable D call. The CDR3 spans 14 residues. Germline V CDR1 and CDR2: MNHEY, SMNVEV (reference sequence). V lost 3 bases and J 3 bases, leaving 11 bases between the germline ends. This CDR3 is CASSFLGRDYGYTF. In nucleotides, the CDR3 is TGTGCCAGCAGTTTTTTGGGAAGGGACTATGGCTACACCTTC.

This clone has just one count. The rearrangement joins TRBV19 to TRBJ1-6, with D hard to call. Trimming removed 8 bases from V and 10 bases from J, with 18 bases in between. CDR3 length equals 14 residues. CDR1 LNHDA and CDR2 SQIVND come from the germline V gene (reference sequence). The CDR3 region is CASATPWARSPLHF. In DNA form, the CDR3 reads TGTGCCAGTGCCACACCATGGGCAAGATCACCCCTCCACTTT.

This chain links TRBV5-4 with TRBJ1-6, with 7 positions matching TRBD1. Trimming at V came to 0 bases and at J to 4 bases, leaving 7 bases not matched to a gene. This CDR3 spans 17 amino acids. Per the germline V gene, CDR1 is SGHNT and CDR2 is YYREEE (reference sequence). This CDR3 reads CASSLAGDRSYNSPLHF. In DNA form, the CDR3 reads TGTGCCAGCAGCTTGGCTGGGGACAGATCTTATAATTCACCCCTCCACTTT. Complete variable domain (other parts from reference TRBV5-4 and TRBJ1-6): ETGVTQSPTHLIKTRGQQVTLRCSSQSGHNTVSWYQQALGQGPQFIFQYYREEENGRGNFPPRFSGLQFPNYSSELNVNALELDDSALYLCASSLAGDRSYNSPLHFGNGTRLTVT.

The rearrangement uses TRBV7-2 and TRBJ1-1; D not resolved. The CDR3 has 12 residues. V lost 4 bases and J 5 bases, leaving 8 bases between the germline ends. CDR1 is SGHTA and CDR2 is FQGNSA in the germline V gene. The CDR3 spells CASSSVGTEAFF. The CDR3 nucleotides read TGTGCCAGCAGCTCGGTTGGTACTGAAGCTTTCTTT.

The chain employs TRBV10-3 and TRBJ1-2; TRBD1 is a possible D gene (5 bases). The CDR3 runs 13 residues. CDR1 is ENHRY and CDR2 is SYGVKD in the germline V gene. V was shortened by 3 bases and J by 4 bases, with 9 bases between the two germline ends. The CDR3 protein is CAISDDSLYGYTF. CDR3 sequence (DNA): TGTGCCATCAGTGACGACAGCCTCTATGGCTACACCTTC.

This clone occurred a few times. Other DNA variants within this sample encode the same CDR3. The rearrangement links TRBV6-5 to TRBJ1-5; the D is unclear. Germline V gene data show CDR1 as MNHEY and CDR2 as SVGAGI. The V end lost 0 bases, the J end lost 2 bases, and 8 bases lay between the germline ends. The CDR3 spans 15 residues. DNA of the CDR3: TGTGCCAGCAGTTACTCGGGCCAGGGCAATCAGCCCCAGCATTTT. Residues: CASSYSGQGNQPQHF.

This chain connects TRBV10-3 to TRBJ2-7, with D possibly TRBD1 on 5 matching bases. Germline V lookup: CDR1 ENHRY, CDR2 SYGVKD. The ends were cut back, 3 bases at V and 1 base at J, with 13 bases in the middle. The CDR3 spans 15 residues. The CDR3 spells CAISERGHGSYEQYF. Here the CDR3 DNA reads TGTGCCATCAGTGAAAGAGGACACGGATCCTACGAGCAGTACTTC.

The rearrangement uses TRBV7-2 and TRBJ1-1; TRBD1 might be the D (5 bases). Germline V CDR1 and CDR2: SGHTA, FQGNSA. The CDR3 consists of 15 residues. Trimming took 1 base from V and 4 from J, leaving 13 bases between them. CDR3 sequence (DNA): TGTGCCAGCAGCTTAGAACCAGGGTCTCTCACTGAAGCTTTCTTT. Residues: CASSLEPGSLTEAFF.

The chain joins TRBV5-1 to TRBJ1-1, with D perhaps matching TRBD1 (6 bases). The CDR3 runs to 14 residues. Germline V gene sequence: CDR1 SGHRS, CDR2 YFSETQ. Trimming took off 3 bases at V and 4 bases at J, with 13 bases between the two ends. This CDR3 is CASSWVGGGTEAFF. The DNA of the CDR3 is TGCGCCAGCAGCTGGGTAGGGGGTGGCACTGAAGCTTTCTTT.

Comment on this clone: The sample has other DNA sequences that encode this CDR3 too. The chain employs TRBV7-9 and TRBJ1-5; D unresolved. Per germline, CDR1 SEHNR and CDR2 FQNEAQ (reference sequence). CDR3 length: 13 amino acids. The V and J ends lost 3 bases and 4 bases respectively, with 7 bases between them. The CDR3 region has the DNA TGTGCCAGCAGCTTCAGCGGTAATCAGCCCCAGCATTTT. Amino acids: CASSFSGNQPQHF.

This clone was recorded only once. The chain joins TRBV19 to TRBJ2-7; perhaps TRBD2 as D (6 bases). Trimming left V 3 bases short and J 3 bases short, with 15 bases between. The CDR3 is 15 residues long. Looked up from germline, CDR1 is LNHDA and CDR2 is SQIVND (reference sequence). CDR3 sequence reads: CASSIGVGGFYEQYF. In nucleotides, the CDR3 is TGTGCCAGTAGTATCGGGGTCGGGGGTTTCTACGAGCAGTACTTC.

The V call is TRBV28, the J call TRBJ1-1; maybe TRBD1 (5 bases). The length of the CDR3 is 14 residues. The germline gives CDR1 MDHEN, CDR2 SYDVKM. Deletions cut 6 bases from V and 3 bases from J, with 14 bases between. In nucleotides, the CDR3 is TGTGCCAGCAGGGCCGGGACGGAGGACACTGAAGCTTTCTTT. Encoded protein: CASRAGTEDTEAFF.

This clone was seen once. J is TRBJ2-7 and V is TRBV19, with D perhaps given as TRBD1 or TRBD2 (7 bases each). CDR3 length: 15 amino acids. Germline-derived CDR1 and CDR2 are LNHDA and SQIVND (reference sequence). V was trimmed by 7 bases and J by 2 bases, leaving 18 bases between them. The CDR3 here is CASTWGGGAPYEQYF. CDR3 bases: TGTGCCAGTACCTGGGGAGGGGGCGCCCCCTACGAGCAGTACTTC.